This T cell receptor (beta chain) was recovered during a study of CD8 T cells in Susac syndrome. The multiple sclerosis controls were treatment-naive patients with relapsing-remitting disease that was stable or active. RNA was extracted with the RNeasy kit, and a quantity of about 0.45 to 1 ug was reverse transcribed using random hexamers. By means of immunoSEQ multiplex PCR, TCR beta CDR3 spanning 54 Vbeta and 13 Jbeta underwent amplification. TCRdb used MiXCR to reprocess the immunoSEQ multiplex PCR reads, holding one entry per CDR3 protein. The sample yields some 300,000 distinct CDR3 sequences, approximately 91% seen once. Sequencing was done on a sample of CD8+ T cells from PBMCs. The TCR was taken from a human donor with multiple sclerosis.

For the CDR3, the DNA is TGCAGTGCTAGTAGCTCGGGACAGGGTAGTTCACCCCTCCACTTT. Encoded protein: CSASSSGQGSSPLHF. The chain couples TRBV20-1 to TRBJ1-6, with 9 bases fitting TRBD1. Losses at the gene ends were 3 bases for V and 9 bases for J; bases not matched to a gene: 9. Germline CDR1 DFQATT, CDR2 SNEGSKA (reference sequence). The CDR3 sequence is 15 residues long.